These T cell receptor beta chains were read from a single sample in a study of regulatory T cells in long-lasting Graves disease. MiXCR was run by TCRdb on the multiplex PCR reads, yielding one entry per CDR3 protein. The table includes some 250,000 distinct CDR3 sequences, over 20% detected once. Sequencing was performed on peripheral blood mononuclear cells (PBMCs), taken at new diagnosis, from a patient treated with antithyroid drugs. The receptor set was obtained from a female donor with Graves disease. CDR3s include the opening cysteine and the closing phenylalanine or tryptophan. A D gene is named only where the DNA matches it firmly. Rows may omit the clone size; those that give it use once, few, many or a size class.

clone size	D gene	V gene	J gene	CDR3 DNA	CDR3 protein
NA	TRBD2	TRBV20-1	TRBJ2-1	TGCAGTGCCATACCCCCGGGACTAGCATCCTACAATGAGCAGTTCTTC	CSAIPPGLASYNEQFF
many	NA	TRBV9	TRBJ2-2	TGTGCCAGCAGCGTAGGATCTGTGTCCGGGGAGCTGTTTTTT	CASSVGSVSGELFF
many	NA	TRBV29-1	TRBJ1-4	TGCAGCGTTAGGTGGTCTAATGAAAAACTGTTTTTT	CSVRWSNEKLFF
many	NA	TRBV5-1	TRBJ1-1	TGCGCCAGCAGCGCAAACCGGGACGGTAGGACTGAAGCTTTCTTT	CASSANRDGRTEAFF
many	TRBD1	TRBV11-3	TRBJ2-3	TGTGCCAGCAGCCCGAACGACGGGACAGGGAGCCCAGATACGCAGTATTTT	CASSPNDGTGSPDTQYF
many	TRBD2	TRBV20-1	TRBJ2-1	TGCAGTGCTCCAAAGCCTAGCGGGGCCTACAATGAGCAGTTCTTC	CSAPKPSGAYNEQFF
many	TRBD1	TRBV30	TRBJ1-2	TGTGCCTGGGCGACGGACAGGCGTAACTATGGCTACACCTTC	CAWATDRRNYGYTF
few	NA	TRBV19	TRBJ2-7	TGTGCCAGTAGTCCTCGCTCCGGGACACTCTACGAGCAGTACTTC	CASSPRSGTLYEQYF
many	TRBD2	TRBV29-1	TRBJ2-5	TGCAGCGTTGTGCTAGCGGGGAAACAAGAGACCCAGTACTTC	CSVVLAGKQETQYF
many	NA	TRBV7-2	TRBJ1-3	TGTGCCAGCAGCCCACCCCCGGGACGGATCCGTTTGTGGGGAAACACCATATATTTT	CASSPPPGRIRLWGNTIYF
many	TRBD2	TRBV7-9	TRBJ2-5	TGTGCCAGCAGCCATGCGGGAGATCAGACCCAGTACTTC	CASSHAGDQTQYF
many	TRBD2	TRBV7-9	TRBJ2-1	TGTGCCAGCGAAGGGACTAGCGGACCAAATGAGCAGTTCTTC	CASEGTSGPNEQFF
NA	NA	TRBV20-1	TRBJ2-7	TGCAGTGCTAGCCCCCGGTTATATCACGAGCAGTACTTC	CSASPRLYHEQYF
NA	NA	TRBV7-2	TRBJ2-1	TGTGCCAGCAGCCCGCCCGTCTGGGGGGCCGATGAGCAGTTCTTC	CASSPPVWGADEQFF
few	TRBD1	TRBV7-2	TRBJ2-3	TGTGCCAGCAGCCGACAGGGTGGAGATACGCAGTATTTT	CASSRQGGDTQYF
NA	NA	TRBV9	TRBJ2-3	TGTGCCAGCAGCGAAGGGGCAGACACAGATACGCAGTATTTT	CASSEGADTDTQYF
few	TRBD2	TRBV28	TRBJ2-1	TGTGCCAGCAGTTGGTACTCCGGGACTAGGATCTACAATGAGCAGTTCTTC	CASSWYSGTRIYNEQFF
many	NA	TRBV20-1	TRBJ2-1	TGCAGTGCCACCGCAGGGGGGGGTAATGAGCAGTTCTTC	CSATAGGGNEQFF
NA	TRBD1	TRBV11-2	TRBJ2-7	TGTGCCAGCAGCTTGCGGACAGGGATTACTACCTACGAGCAGTACTTC	CASSLRTGITTYEQYF
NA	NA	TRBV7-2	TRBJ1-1	TGTGCCAGCAGCTGGACAAGGGGAACTGAAGCTTTCTTT	CASSWTRGTEAFF
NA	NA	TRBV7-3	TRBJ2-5	TGTGCCAGCAGCCCGGCGAGTTCAGAGACCCAGTACTTC	CASSPASSETQYF
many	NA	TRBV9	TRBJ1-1	TGTGCCAGCAGCGTAGAACAGAAAGACACTGAAGCTTTCTTT	CASSVEQKDTEAFF
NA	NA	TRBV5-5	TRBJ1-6	TGTGCCAGCAGCCAAGGGGAGCTTACGCCCCTCCACTTT	CASSQGELTPLHF
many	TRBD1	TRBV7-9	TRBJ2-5	TGTGCCAGCAGCCTGGGACAGGGTTTTCAAGAGACCCAGTACTTC	CASSLGQGFQETQYF
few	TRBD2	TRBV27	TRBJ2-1	TGTGCCAGCACCAGCGGGAGGGCCGGTGAGCAGTTCTTC	CASTSGRAGEQFF
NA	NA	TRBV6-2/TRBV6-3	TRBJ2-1	TGTGCCAGCTTGGGGGTAGGGAACAATGAGCAGTTCTTC	CASLGVGNNEQFF
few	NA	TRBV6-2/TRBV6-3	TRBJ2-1	TGTGCCAGCACCCCGAACTCCTACAATGAGCAGTTCTTC	CASTPNSYNEQFF
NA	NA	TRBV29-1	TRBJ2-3	TGCAGCGTTGCAGGGGCAAGCACAGATACGCAGTATTTT	CSVAGASTDTQYF
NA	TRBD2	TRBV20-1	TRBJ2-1	TGCAGTGCTGAGACTAGCGGGAGATTTGCCGATGAGCAGTTCTTC	CSAETSGRFADEQFF
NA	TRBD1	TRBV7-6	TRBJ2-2	TGTGCCAGCAGCCAGGGGACAGGGTTTGACACCGGGGAGCTGTTTTTT	CASSQGTGFDTGELFF
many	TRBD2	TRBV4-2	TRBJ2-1	TGTGCCAGCAGCCAAGATACTTCTAGCGGGGATAACAATGAGCAGTTCTTC	CASSQDTSSGDNNEQFF
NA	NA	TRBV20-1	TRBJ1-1	TGCAGTGCTAGAGATCCGGGACACCAGAACACTGAAGCTTTCTTT	CSARDPGHQNTEAFF
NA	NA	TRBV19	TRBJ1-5	TGTGCCAGTACCTCGCGGAGGGTTATTCAGCCCCAGCATTTT	CASTSRRVIQPQHF
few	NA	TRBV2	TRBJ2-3	TGTGCCAGCAGGTCTAGCGTGGGAGATACGCAGTATTTT	CASRSSVGDTQYF
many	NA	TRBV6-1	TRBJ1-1	TGTGCCAGCCTGGGCAGCCCGATGAACACTGAAGCTTTCTTT	CASLGSPMNTEAFF
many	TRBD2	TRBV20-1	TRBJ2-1	TGCAGTGCTAGAGTTAATAGCGGGCCCAGAGGTGGGGGTGAGCAGTTCTTC	CSARVNSGPRGGGEQFF
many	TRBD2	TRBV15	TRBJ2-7	TGTGCCACCAGCAGAGATGGCGGGGGGACTGTCAAGCAGTACTTC	CATSRDGGGTVKQYF
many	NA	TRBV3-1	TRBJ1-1	TGTGCCAGCAGCCAAGATCCGGGTGTCACTGAAGCTTTCTTT	CASSQDPGVTEAFF
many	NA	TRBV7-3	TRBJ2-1	TGTGCCAGCAGCCTGGATGGAGGAGGCTCCTACAATGAGCAGTTCTTC	CASSLDGGGSYNEQFF
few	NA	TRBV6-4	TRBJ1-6	TGTGCCAGCAAGGACAGCTCCTATAATTCACCCCTCCACTTT	CASKDSSYNSPLHF
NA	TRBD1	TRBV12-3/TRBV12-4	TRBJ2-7	TGTGCCAGCAGTTATCCCGGGACAGCCACCTACGAGCAGTACTTC	CASSYPGTATYEQYF